The entry below gives a single T cell receptor (beta chain) sequence along with its context. CD8+ and CD4+ T cells circulating in blood were sequenced for TCR beta. Controls were healthy donors chosen to match patients in age and sex. It was negative isolation that provided the CD8+ and CD4+ T cells, whereas TEMRA cells were enriched by FACS. Germline CDR1 reads SGDLS; CDR2 reads YYNGEE. There are 13 residues in the CDR3. The V end was cut by 3 bases, the J end by 10 bases, with 14 bases between. The sample comes from a study of CD8 T cells in Susac syndrome. RNA totalling about 0.45 to 1 ug underwent reverse transcription with random hexamers. Amplification of TCR beta CDR3 used immunoSEQ multiplex PCR across 54 Vbeta and 13 Jbeta. TCRdb re-called the immunoSEQ multiplex PCR reads through MiXCR, storing one row per CDR3 protein. The sample has some 190,000 distinct CDR3 sequences; roughly 94% are singletons.

The sequencing input was CD4+ T cells from PBMCs. The chain recombines TRBV9 with TRBJ2-1, with a weak D call TRBD2 (7 bases). This clonotype was sampled from a human donor in good health. The CDR3 protein is CASSGYREGEQFF. The CDR3 coding sequence is TGTGCCAGCAGCGGGTACAGGGAGGGCGAGCAGTTCTTC.